A selection of T cell receptor beta chains follows, all from one sample in a study of metastatic and nonmetastatic thyroid tumors. TCRdb reprocessed the PCR reads via MiXCR. The table includes about 39,000 clones, 15% to 20% detected once. The sequenced material came from blood. These receptor sequences come from a female donor with papillary thyroid cancer or a benign thyroid nodule (not recorded which). Some clones in this sample may be carry-over from other donors' samples. Each CDR3 is given with its conserved first and last residue. The D gene is left open where the match is weak. Size is omitted from some rows. Given values are once, few, many or a class for expanded clones.

v_gene,d_gene,abundance,j_gene,CDR3aa,CDR3nt
TRBV24-1,NA,many,TRBJ2-7,CATSDSREEQYF,TGTGCCACCAGTGATAGTAGGGAGGAGCAGTACTTC
TRBV7-2,NA,NA,TRBJ1-1,CASSLGVGIDTEAFF,TGTGCCAGCAGCTTAGGGGTTGGAATCGACACTGAAGCTTTCTTT
TRBV20-1,NA,NA,TRBJ2-2,CSARGPGVLGGELFF,TGCAGTGCTAGAGGTCCGGGAGTGTTGGGCGGGGAGCTGTTTTTT
TRBV6-5,NA,many,TRBJ2-5,CASSYAPQETQYF,TGTGCCAGCAGTTATGCACCCCAAGAGACCCAGTACTTC
TRBV9,TRBD1,NA,TRBJ2-3,CASSLGQGLADTQYF,TGTGCCAGCAGCTTAGGACAGGGGCTGGCAGATACTCAGTATTTT
TRBV5-1,NA,many,TRBJ2-3,CASSSLLTDTQYF,TGCGCCAGCAGCTCCCTACTCACAGATACGCAGTATTTT
TRBV7-3,NA,NA,TRBJ1-2,CASSTPGEDGYTF,TGTGCCAGCAGCACCCCAGGAGAGGATGGCTACACCTTC
TRBV2,NA,many,TRBJ2-7,CASNQRVSYEQYF,TGTGCCAGCAATCAGCGGGTCTCCTACGAGCAGTACTTC
TRBV12-3/TRBV12-4,TRBD2,NA,TRBJ2-3,CASSLAAGGRQYF,TGTGCCAGCAGTTTGGCGGCGGGGGGGCGGCAGTATTTT
TRBV28,NA,NA,TRBJ2-7,CASSSPAGARPGEQYF,TGTGCCAGCAGTTCTCCGGCAGGGGCCAGGCCTGGGGAGCAGTACTTC
TRBV2,NA,few,TRBJ2-7,CASSPAGGGTPLEQYF,TGTGCCAGCAGCCCAGCCGGGGGCGGAACCCCCCTCGAGCAGTACTTC
TRBV11-3,NA,NA,TRBJ1-6,CASSLRGNSPLHF,TGTGCCAGCAGCCTGAGGGGGAATTCACCCCTCCACTTT
TRBV19,TRBD1,many,TRBJ2-7,CASSSQGAASYEQYF,TGTGCCAGTAGTTCCCAGGGGGCCGCCTCCTACGAGCAGTACTTC
TRBV25-1,NA,few,TRBJ2-1,CASSEYRSDHYNEQFF,TGTGCCAGCAGTGAATATAGGTCGGATCACTACAATGAGCAGTTCTTC
TRBV3-1,NA,once,TRBJ2-2,CASSRLEGVGELFF,TGTGCCAGCAGCAGGCTTGAGGGGGTCGGGGAGCTGTTTTTT
TRBV5-1,TRBD2,many,TRBJ2-1,CASSLAREPYNEQFF,TGCGCCAGCAGCTTAGCGCGGGAGCCCTACAATGAGCAGTTCTTC
TRBV4-1,NA,many,TRBJ2-1,CASRKSAHHNEQFF,TGCGCCAGCAGGAAGTCGGCCCACCACAATGAGCAGTTCTTC
TRBV11-2,NA,many,TRBJ2-5,CASSLDRATQYF,TGTGCCAGCAGCTTAGATCGTGCGACCCAGTACTTC
TRBV24-1,TRBD1,few,TRBJ2-1,CATSRDRGRDGEQFF,TGTGCCACCAGCAGGGACAGGGGAAGGGACGGTGAGCAGTTCTTC
TRBV19,TRBD1,NA,TRBJ1-3,CASSTTGGSGNTIYF,TGTGCCAGTAGTACAACAGGGGGCTCTGGAAACACCATATATTTT
TRBV7-9,NA,few,TRBJ1-2,CASSLVGGRNYGYTF,TGTGCCAGCAGCTTAGTGGGGGGGCGGAACTATGGCTACACCTTC
TRBV28,TRBD1,many,TRBJ1-4,CASSLTGEGEKLFF,TGTGCCAGCAGCCTGACAGGGGAGGGGGAAAAACTGTTTTTT
TRBV27,TRBD1,NA,TRBJ1-5,CAGSLTGGDYQTQHF,TGTGCCGGCAGTTTAACAGGGGGCGATTATCAGACCCAGCATTTT
TRBV4-1,TRBD1,many,TRBJ1-4,CASSRTGDTATNEKLFF,TGCGCCAGCAGCCGGACAGGGGACACTGCAACTAATGAAAAACTGTTTTTT